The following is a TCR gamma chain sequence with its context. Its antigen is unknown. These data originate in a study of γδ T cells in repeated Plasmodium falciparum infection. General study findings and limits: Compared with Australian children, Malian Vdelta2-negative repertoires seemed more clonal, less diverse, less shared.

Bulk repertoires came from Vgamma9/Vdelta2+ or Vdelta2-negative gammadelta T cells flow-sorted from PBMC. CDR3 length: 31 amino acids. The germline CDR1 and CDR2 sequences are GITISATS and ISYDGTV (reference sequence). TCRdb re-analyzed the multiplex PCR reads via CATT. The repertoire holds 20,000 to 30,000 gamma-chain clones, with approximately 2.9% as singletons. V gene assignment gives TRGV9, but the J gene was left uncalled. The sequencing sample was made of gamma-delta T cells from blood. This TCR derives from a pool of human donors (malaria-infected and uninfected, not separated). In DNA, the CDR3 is TGTGCCTTGTGGGAGGTGCATCATTATAAGAAACTCTTGGCAGTGGAACAACACTTGTTGTCACAGGTAAGTATCGGAAGAATACAACATTTC. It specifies CALWEVHHYKKLLAVEQHLLSQVSIGRIQHF.